These 12 T cell receptor beta chains were all obtained from the same sample, sequenced in a study of vaccination effects on CD4 cells after COVID-19. The assay was immunoSEQ multiplex PCR, and TCRdb's table has in-frame clones only and misses some. The sample carries 20,000 to 30,000 clones, approximately 70% recorded once. These receptors' targets are unknown. Antigen-specific CD4+ T cells expanded by the ViraFEST assay with viral peptide pools were then sequenced. Researchers isolated CD4+ T cells once approximately eleven days of culture had elapsed. All study participants received two doses of BNT162b2 or mRNA-1273 vaccine. The sequenced sample was CD4+ T cells from PBMCs cultured with SARS-CoV-2 spike peptides, obtained after COVID-19 vaccination. These TCRs come from a human donor who received a COVID-19 vaccine.

V is TRBV28 and J is TRBJ2-1, with D possibly TRBD1 on 5 matching bases. There are 12 residues in the CDR3. Trimming cost V 5 bases and J 10 bases, with 12 bases left between them. From germline, CDR1 is MDHEN and CDR2 SYDVKM. The CDR3 here is CASSRTAGEQFF. DNA of the CDR3: TGTGCCAGCAGTCGGACGGCAGGGGAGCAGTTCTTC.

The genes are TRBV7-9 and TRBJ2-3; D not resolved. Germline-derived CDR1 and CDR2 are SEHNR and FQNEAQ (reference sequence). CDR3 length equals 14 residues. The V end was cut by 3 bases, the J end by 2 bases, with 9 bases between. CDR3 sequence reads: CASSFTQITDTQYF. The CDR3, as DNA: TGTGCCAGCAGCTTTACACAGATCACAGATACGCAGTATTTT.

A few counts support this clone. The CDR3 loop reads CASSDQGGNTIYF. The CDR3 nucleotides read TGTGCCAGTAGTGACCAGGGGGGAAACACCATATATTTT. V gene TRBV19 combines with J gene TRBJ1-3; possible D gene TRBD1, 6 bases. The CDR3 covers 13 residues. V was clipped by 5 bases and J by 4 bases, with 9 bases between them. Looked up from germline, CDR1 is LNHDA and CDR2 is SQIVND (reference sequence). The entire variable domain, with the rest obtained from reference TRBV19 and TRBJ1-3, is as follows: DGGITQSPKYLFRKEGQNVTLSCEQNLNHDAMYWYRQDPGQGLRLIYYSQIVNDFQKGDIAEGYSVSREKKESFPLTVTSAQKNPTAFYLCASSDQGGNTIYFGEGSWLTVV.

V gene TRBV6-4 combines with J gene TRBJ2-2, with D possibly TRBD1 on 6 matching bases. The V end was cut by 6 bases, the J end by 5 bases, with 13 bases between. The CDR3 consists of 14 residues. Germline-derived CDR1 and CDR2 are MRHNA and SNTAGT. In nucleotides, the CDR3 is TGTGCCAGCAGCCACAGGGTTTTTACCGGGGAGCTGTTTTTT. Residues: CASSHRVFTGELFF.

This clone has just one count. The chain is built from TRBV6-5 and TRBJ2-7; 12 nucleotides line up with TRBD2. CDR3 length: 15 amino acids. The V gene's germline CDR1 is MNHEY and CDR2 SVGAGI. The V segment lost 4 bases and the J segment 6 bases; nucleotides outside the gene matches: 7. CDR3 in DNA: TGTGCCAGCAGTTTCCCCGGACTAGCGGGATCCGAGCAGTACTTC. This codes for CASSFPGLAGSEQYF.

This clone turned up a few times. The chain joins TRBV6-5 to TRBJ2-7; tentatively, D is TRBD2 (6 bases). The CDR3 totals 15 residues. Looked up from germline, CDR1 is MNHEY and CDR2 is SVGAGI. The ends were cut back, 5 bases at V and 0 bases at J, with 14 bases in the middle. This CDR3 reads CASSRDAGLSYEQYF. CDR3 nucleotide sequence: TGTGCCAGCAGTCGGGATGCGGGACTCTCCTACGAGCAGTACTTC.

This chain uses TRBV5-6 with TRBJ2-7; D unclear. The CDR3 covers 11 residues. Per germline, CDR1 SGHDT and CDR2 YYEEEE. V was trimmed by 1 base and J by 7 bases, leaving 6 bases between them. The CDR3 coding sequence is TGTGCCAGCAGCTTGATGGGGGAGCAGTACTTC. Amino acids: CASSLMGEQYF.

This clone was seen more than once but under ten times. J is TRBJ1-5 and V is TRBV2; D call uncertain. Between the trimmed V and J ends, which lost 2 bases and 3 bases, there was a span of 11 bases. CDR3 length equals 15 residues. Germline lookup yields CDR1 SNHLY and CDR2 FYNNEI. The CDR3 protein is CASSERASPNQPQHF. The CDR3 nucleotides read TGTGCCAGCAGTGAAAGGGCCAGCCCCAATCAGCCCCAGCATTTT.

This chain uses TRBV6-5 with TRBJ2-1; 7 nucleotides agree with TRBD2. The germline CDR1 and CDR2 sequences are MNHEY and SVGAGI. The CDR3 length is 12 residues. After removal of 7 bases from V and 6 bases from J, the junction contained 3 bases not matched to a gene. CDR3 coding DNA: TGTGCCAGCACTGGACTAGTCAATGAGCAGTTCTTC. Protein sequence: CASTGLVNEQFF.

The chain recombines TRBV10-3 with TRBJ2-3; 9 bases agree with TRBD2. The CDR3 has 16 amino acids. Germline V gene data show CDR1 as ENHRY and CDR2 as SYGVKD. V lost 8 bases to trimming and J lost 0 bases; unmatched junction nucleotides: 9. The CDR3 sequence is CAIGGLAGTSTDTQYF. CDR3 nucleotides: TGTGCCATCGGGGGGCTAGCGGGGACTAGCACAGATACGCAGTATTTT.

This clone was detected once. The chain uses TRBV5-1 and TRBJ2-7; D is unresolved. V lost 2 bases to trimming and J lost 3 bases, with 6 bases between them. CDR3 length: 12 residues. CDR1 and CDR2 (germline): SGHRS, YFSETQ. This chain's CDR3 is CASSFGDYEQYF. The CDR3, as DNA: TGCGCCAGCAGCTTCGGAGACTACGAGCAGTACTTC.

CDR3 DNA: TGTGCCAGCAGTGAATGGGCGGGAGGGCCGGGAGATACGCAGTATTTT. Its protein product is CASSEWAGGPGDTQYF. The chain is built from TRBV2 and TRBJ2-3; 9 nucleotides agree with TRBD2. Germline CDR1 and CDR2: SNHLY and FYNNEI. Losses at the gene ends were 2 bases for V and 5 bases for J; bases not matched to a gene: 8. This CDR3 contains 16 residues.